Each of the 7 T cell receptor beta chains below was sequenced from the same sample in a study of cytomegalovirus exposure and HLA in healthy donors. Both 60 Vbeta primers and 13 Jbeta primers went into the PCR. Clones were sequenced by immunoSEQ multiplex PCR, and TCRdb holds only the in-frame ones, with some missing. Of some 150,000 clones in the sample, 75% to 85% were seen once. The specimen sequenced was PBMCs. These receptors all stem from a woman in her forties or fifties in good health and CMV-seronegative.

The V gene is TRBV27, the J gene TRBJ1-2, with D tentatively TRBD1 (5 bases). The V end was cut by 5 bases, the J end by 4 bases, with 14 bases between. The length of the CDR3 is 14 residues. The germline V gene encodes CDR1 MNHEY and CDR2 SMNVEV (reference sequence). The CDR3 coding sequence is TGTGCCAGCAGTCCAGGACAAAGCAGCTATGGCTACACCTTC. As protein: CASSPGQSSYGYTF.

This clone was counted between two and nine times. The J gene is TRBJ2-7, the V gene TRBV29-1; possible D gene TRBD1, 5 bases. V was pared by 3 bases and J by 2 bases, with 14 bases between. Germline V gene data show CDR1 as SQVTM and CDR2 as ANQGSEA. The CDR3 runs 14 residues. DNA for the CDR3: TGCAGCGTTGACCCAGGGTTGTTGGCCTACGAGCAGTACTTC. This translates into CSVDPGLLAYEQYF.

This chain uses TRBV19 with TRBJ1-1; 10 bases fit TRBD1. The CDR3 totals 12 residues. Germline V gives CDR1 LNHDA, CDR2 SQIVND (reference sequence). Trimming removed 6 bases from V and 5 bases from J; junction bases left unmatched: 0. CDR3 loop: CASRGQGTEAFF. CDR3 in DNA: TGTGCCAGTAGGGGACAGGGGACTGAAGCTTTCTTT.

CDR3 in DNA: TGTGCCAGCAGCTTCCCAACAAACTACAATGAGCAGTTCTTC. Translated, it gives CASSFPTNYNEQFF. J is TRBJ2-1 and V is TRBV13; no clear D. V lost 3 bases and J lost 3, with 9 bases in between. The CDR3 runs to 14 residues. Looked up from germline, CDR1 is PRHDT and CDR2 is FYEKMQ (reference sequence).

This sequence joins TRBV13 and TRBJ1-1, with D possibly matching TRBD1 (6 bases). V was shortened by 1 base and J by 1 base, with 10 bases between the two germline ends. The CDR3 is made up of 15 amino acids. Germline CDR1 reads PRHDT; CDR2 reads FYEKMQ (reference sequence). The CDR3, as DNA: TGTGCCAGCAGCTTAGAAGGACAGAAGAACACTGAAGCTTTCTTT. It translates to CASSLEGQKNTEAFF.

This chain uses TRBV28 with TRBJ1-5, with 9 bases lining up with TRBD1. The CDR3 sequence is 17 residues long. CDR1 and CDR2 (germline): MDHEN, SYDVKM. With 7 bases clipped from V and 2 bases from J, the junction kept 12 bases outside the gene matches. In nucleotides, the CDR3 is TGTGCCAGCAAGGGACCGGGACAGGGAATTCGCAATCAGCCCCAGCATTTT. Protein: CASKGPGQGIRNQPQHF.

The chain uses TRBV28 and TRBJ1-6; 9 nucleotides line up with TRBD1. The CDR3 runs 15 residues. Germline loops: CDR1 MDHEN, CDR2 SYDVKM. The CDR3 region is CATGSWGQGNSPLHF. The CDR3 coding sequence is TGTGCAACCGGAAGTTGGGGACAGGGTAATTCACCCCTCCACTTT.